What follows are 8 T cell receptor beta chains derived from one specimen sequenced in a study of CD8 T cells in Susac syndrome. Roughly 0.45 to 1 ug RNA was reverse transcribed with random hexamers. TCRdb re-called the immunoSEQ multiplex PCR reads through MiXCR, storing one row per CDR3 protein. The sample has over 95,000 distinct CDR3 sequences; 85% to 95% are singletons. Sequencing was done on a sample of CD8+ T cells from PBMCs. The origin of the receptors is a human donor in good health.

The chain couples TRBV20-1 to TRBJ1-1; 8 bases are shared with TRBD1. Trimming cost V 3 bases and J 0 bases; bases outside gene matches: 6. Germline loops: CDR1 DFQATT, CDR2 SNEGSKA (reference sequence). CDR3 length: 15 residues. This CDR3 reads CSARTGAHMNTEAFF. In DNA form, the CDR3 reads TGCAGTGCTAGGACAGGGGCTCACATGAACACTGAAGCTTTCTTT.

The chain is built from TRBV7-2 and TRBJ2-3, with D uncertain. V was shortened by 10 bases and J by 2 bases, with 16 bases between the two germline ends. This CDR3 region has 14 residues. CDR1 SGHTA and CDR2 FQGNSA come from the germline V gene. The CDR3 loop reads CATATIPTTDTQYF. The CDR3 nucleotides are TGTGCCACGGCCACCATCCCTACCACAGATACGCAGTATTTT.

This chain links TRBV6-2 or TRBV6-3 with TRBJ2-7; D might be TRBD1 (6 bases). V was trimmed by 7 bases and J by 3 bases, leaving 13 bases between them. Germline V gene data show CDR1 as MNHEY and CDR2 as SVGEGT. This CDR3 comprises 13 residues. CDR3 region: CASTGTPNYEQYF. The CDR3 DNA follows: TGTGCCAGCACCGGGACACCTAACTACGAGCAGTACTTC.

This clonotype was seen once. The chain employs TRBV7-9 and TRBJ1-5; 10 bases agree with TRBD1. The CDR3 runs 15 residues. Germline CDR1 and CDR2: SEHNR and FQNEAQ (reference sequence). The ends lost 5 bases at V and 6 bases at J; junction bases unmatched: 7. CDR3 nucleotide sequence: TGTGCCAGCAGCAACACCCGGGACAGGGGTCAGCCCCAGCATTTT. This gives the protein CASSNTRDRGQPQHF.

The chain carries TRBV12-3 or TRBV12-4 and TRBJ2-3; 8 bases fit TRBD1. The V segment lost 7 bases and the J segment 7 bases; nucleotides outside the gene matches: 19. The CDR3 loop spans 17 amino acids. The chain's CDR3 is CASTLTLGQGPGNTQYF. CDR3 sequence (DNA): TGTGCCAGCACCTTAACCCTAGGACAGGGACCTGGGAATACGCAGTATTTT.

The CDR3 is CASRGDLLSNQPQHF. CDR3 bases: TGTGCCAGCAGGGGGGACCTACTTAGCAATCAGCCCCAGCATTTT. The chain has TRBV2 and TRBJ1-5; perhaps TRBD1 as D (5 bases). The CDR3 contains 15 residues. CDR1 is SNHLY and CDR2 is FYNNEI in the germline V gene. The V end was cut by 6 bases, the J end by 0 bases, with 12 bases between.

CDR3 loop: CASSPLAGLSYEQYF. The DNA for the CDR3 is TGTGCCAGCAGCCCCCTAGCGGGGCTATCCTACGAGCAGTACTTC. This sequence joins TRBV27 and TRBJ2-7, with 9 positions matching TRBD2. V dropped 6 bases and J dropped 1; count of bases not matched to a gene: 7. CDR3 length equals 15 residues. Looked up from germline, CDR1 is MNHEY and CDR2 is SMNVEV (reference sequence).

The CDR3 nucleotides are TGTGCCAGCAGTCCCGTACAGGGGATCGGGAGACAGCCCCAGCATTTT. Its protein is CASSPVQGIGRQPQHF. The genes are TRBV27 and TRBJ1-5, with 7 bases fitting TRBD1. The CDR3 contains 16 residues. CDR1 and CDR2 from the germline V gene are MNHEY and SMNVEV (reference sequence). J gave up 7 bases and V 5 bases, and 14 bases lay outside the gene matches.